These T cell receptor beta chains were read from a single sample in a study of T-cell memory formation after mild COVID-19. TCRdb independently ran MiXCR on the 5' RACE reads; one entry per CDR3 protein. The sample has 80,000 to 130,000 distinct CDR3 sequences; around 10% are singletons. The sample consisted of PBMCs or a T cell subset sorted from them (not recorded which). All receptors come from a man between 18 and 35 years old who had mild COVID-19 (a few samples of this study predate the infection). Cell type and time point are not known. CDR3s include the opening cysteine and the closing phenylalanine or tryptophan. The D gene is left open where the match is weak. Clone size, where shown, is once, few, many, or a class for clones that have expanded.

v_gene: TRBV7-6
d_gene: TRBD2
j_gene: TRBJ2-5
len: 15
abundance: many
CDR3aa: CASSRLAGGGETQYF
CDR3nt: TGTGCCAGCAGCCGACTAGCGGGGGGAGGTGAGACCCAGTACTTC

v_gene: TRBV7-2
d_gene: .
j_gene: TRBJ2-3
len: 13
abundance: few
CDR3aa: CASSWYSTDTQYF
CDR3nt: TGTGCCAGCAGCTGGTACAGCACAGATACGCAGTATTTT

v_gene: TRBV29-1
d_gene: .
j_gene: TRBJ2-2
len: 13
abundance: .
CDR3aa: CSVVGARAGELFF
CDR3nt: TGCAGCGTTGTGGGGGCCCGGGCCGGGGAGCTGTTTTTT

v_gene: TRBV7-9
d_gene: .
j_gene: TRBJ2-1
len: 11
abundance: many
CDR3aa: CASSFLGEQFF
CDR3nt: TGTGCCAGCAGCTTTTTAGGTGAGCAGTTCTTC

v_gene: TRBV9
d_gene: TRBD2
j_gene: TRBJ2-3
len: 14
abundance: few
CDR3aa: CASSRTSGADTQYF
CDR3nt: TGTGCCAGCAGCCGGACTAGTGGGGCGGATACGCAGTATTTT

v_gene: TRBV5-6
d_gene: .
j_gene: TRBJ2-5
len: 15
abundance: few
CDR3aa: CASSLFHRGGETQYF
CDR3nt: TGTGCCAGCAGCTTGTTCCACAGGGGAGGGGAGACCCAGTACTTC

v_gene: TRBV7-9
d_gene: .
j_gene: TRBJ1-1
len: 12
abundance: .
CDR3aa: CASSLSTAGAFF
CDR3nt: TGTGCCAGCAGCTTATCTACTGCGGGAGCTTTCTTT

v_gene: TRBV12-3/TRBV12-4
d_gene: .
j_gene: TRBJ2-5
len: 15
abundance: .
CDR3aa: CASRTGEVPQETQYF
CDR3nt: TGTGCCAGCAGAACGGGGGAAGTACCTCAAGAGACCCAGTACTTC

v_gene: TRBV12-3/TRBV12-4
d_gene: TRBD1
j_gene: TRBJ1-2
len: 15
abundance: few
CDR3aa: CASSLGTGVEGGYTF
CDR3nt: TGTGCCAGCAGTTTGGGGACAGGGGTTGAAGGTGGCTACACCTTC

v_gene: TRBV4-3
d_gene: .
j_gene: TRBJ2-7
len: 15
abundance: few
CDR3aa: CASSQDLGESYEQYF
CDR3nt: TGCGCCAGCAGCCAAGATTTAGGGGAGTCCTACGAGCAGTACTTC

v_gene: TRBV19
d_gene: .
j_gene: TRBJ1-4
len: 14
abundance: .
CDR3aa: CASSPGVTNEKLFF
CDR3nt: TGTGCCAGTAGTCCGGGGGTCACTAATGAAAAACTGTTTTTT

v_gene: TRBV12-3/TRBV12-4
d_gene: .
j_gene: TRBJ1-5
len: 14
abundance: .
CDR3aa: CASSLMNSGQPQHF
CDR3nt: TGTGCCAGCAGTTTAATGAACTCAGGGCAGCCCCAGCATTTT

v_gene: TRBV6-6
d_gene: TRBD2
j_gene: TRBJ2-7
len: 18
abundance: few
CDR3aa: CASSSLGLAGGLTYEQYF
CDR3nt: TGTGCCAGCAGTTCTCTAGGTTTAGCGGGGGGCCTCACCTACGAGCAGTACTTC

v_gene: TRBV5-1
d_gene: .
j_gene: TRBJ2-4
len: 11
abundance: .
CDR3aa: CASSPGWIQYF
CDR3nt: TGCGCCAGCAGCCCTGGCTGGATTCAGTACTTC

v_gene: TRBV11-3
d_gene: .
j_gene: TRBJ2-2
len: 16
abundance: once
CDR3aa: CASSLLGTSEAGELFF
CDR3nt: TGTGCCAGCAGTTTGTTAGGGACAAGTGAAGCCGGGGAGCTGTTTTTT

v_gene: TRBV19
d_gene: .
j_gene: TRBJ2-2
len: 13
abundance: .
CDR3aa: CASSIWGTGELFF
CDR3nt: TGTGCCAGTAGTATTTGGGGGACCGGGGAGCTGTTTTTT

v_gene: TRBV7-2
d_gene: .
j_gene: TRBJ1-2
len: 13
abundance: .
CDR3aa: CASSPGGSGGYTF
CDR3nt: TGTGCCAGCAGCCCCGGTGGGTCGGGCGGCTACACCTTC

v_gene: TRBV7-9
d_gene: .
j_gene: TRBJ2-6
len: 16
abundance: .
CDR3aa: CASIPEWVAVANVLTF
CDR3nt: TGTGCCAGCATCCCAGAGTGGGTGGCAGTGGCCAACGTCCTGACTTTC

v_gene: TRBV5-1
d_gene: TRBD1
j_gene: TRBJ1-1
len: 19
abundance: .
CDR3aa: CASRVRRWDRGVMNTEAFF
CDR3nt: TGCGCCAGCAGGGTCCGCCGGTGGGACAGGGGAGTTATGAACACTGAAGCTTTCTTT

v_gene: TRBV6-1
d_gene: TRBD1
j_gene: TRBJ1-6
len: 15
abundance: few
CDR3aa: CASSSTGDLNSPLHF
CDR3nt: TGTGCCAGCAGTTCTACAGGGGATTTGAATTCACCCCTCCACTTT

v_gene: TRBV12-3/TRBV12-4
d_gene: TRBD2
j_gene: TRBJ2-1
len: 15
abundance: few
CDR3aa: CASRLAGGSYNEQFF
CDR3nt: TGTGCCAGCAGATTAGCGGGGGGGTCCTACAATGAGCAGTTCTTC

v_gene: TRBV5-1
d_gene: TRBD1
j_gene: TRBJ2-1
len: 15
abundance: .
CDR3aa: CASSFETGINDEQFF
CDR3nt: TGCGCCAGCAGCTTCGAGACAGGGATTAACGATGAGCAGTTCTTC

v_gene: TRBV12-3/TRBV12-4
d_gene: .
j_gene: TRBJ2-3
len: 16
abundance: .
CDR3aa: CASIGRGPRGTDTQYF
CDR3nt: TGTGCCAGCATCGGGCGGGGGCCCCGGGGAACAGATACGCAGTATTTT

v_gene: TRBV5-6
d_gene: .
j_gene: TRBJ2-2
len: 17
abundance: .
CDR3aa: CASSLSSGLSNTGELFF
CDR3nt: TGTGCCAGCAGCTTGAGTTCAGGACTATCGAACACCGGGGAGCTGTTTTTT

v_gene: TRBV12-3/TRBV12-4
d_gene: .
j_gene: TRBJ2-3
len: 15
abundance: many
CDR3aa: CASNSPGVYPDTQYF
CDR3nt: TGTGCCAGCAACTCCCCGGGGGTGTACCCAGATACGCAGTATTTT

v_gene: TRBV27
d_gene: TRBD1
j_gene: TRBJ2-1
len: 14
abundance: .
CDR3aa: CASSRDRGGNEQFF
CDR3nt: TGTGCCAGCAGCAGGGACAGGGGTGGCAATGAGCAGTTCTTC

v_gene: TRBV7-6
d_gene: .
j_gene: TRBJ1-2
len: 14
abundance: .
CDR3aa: CASSLEAGYYGYTF
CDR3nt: TGTGCCAGCAGCTTAGAGGCAGGATACTATGGCTACACCTTC

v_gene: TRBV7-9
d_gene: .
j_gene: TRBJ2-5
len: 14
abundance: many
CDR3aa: CASSPPQGAETQYF
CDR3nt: TGTGCCAGCAGCCCCCCCCAGGGAGCGGAGACCCAGTACTTC

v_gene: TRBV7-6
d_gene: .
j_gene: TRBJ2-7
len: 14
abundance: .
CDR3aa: CASSSYQTVYEQYF
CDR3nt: TGTGCCAGCAGCTCCTATCAGACAGTCTACGAGCAGTACTTC

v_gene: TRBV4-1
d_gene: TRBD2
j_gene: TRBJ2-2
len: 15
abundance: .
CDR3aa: CASSRGTSATGELFF
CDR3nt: TGCGCCAGCAGCCGAGGGACTAGCGCAACCGGGGAGCTGTTTTTT

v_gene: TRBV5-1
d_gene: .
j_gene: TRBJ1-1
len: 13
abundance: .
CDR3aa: CASSLEIGAEAFF
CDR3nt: TGCGCCAGCAGCTTGGAGATAGGGGCTGAAGCTTTCTTT

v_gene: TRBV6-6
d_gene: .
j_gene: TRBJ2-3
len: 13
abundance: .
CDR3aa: CASSWGSTDTQYF
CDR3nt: TGTGCCAGCAGCTGGGGCAGCACAGATACGCAGTATTTT

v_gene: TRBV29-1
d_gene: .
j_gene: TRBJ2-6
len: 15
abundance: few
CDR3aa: CSVEEGRTGANVLTF
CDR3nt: TGCAGCGTTGAAGAGGGCAGAACTGGGGCCAACGTCCTGACTTTC

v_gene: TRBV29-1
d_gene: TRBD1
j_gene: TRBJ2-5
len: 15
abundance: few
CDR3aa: CSVAETGGFQETQYF
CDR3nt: TGCAGCGTTGCAGAGACAGGGGGCTTCCAAGAGACCCAGTACTTC

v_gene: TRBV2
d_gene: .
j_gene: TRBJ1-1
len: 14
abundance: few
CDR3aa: CASRLPLGNTEAFF
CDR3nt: TGTGCCAGCAGGCTCCCTTTGGGGAACACTGAAGCTTTCTTT

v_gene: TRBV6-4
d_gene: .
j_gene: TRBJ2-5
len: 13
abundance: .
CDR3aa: CASSLIGPETQYF
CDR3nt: TGTGCCAGCAGTCTTATAGGGCCAGAGACCCAGTACTTC

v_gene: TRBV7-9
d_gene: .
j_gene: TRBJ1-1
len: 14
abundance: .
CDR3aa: CASRSARGITEAFF
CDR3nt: TGTGCCAGCAGGTCGGCGCGGGGGATAACTGAAGCTTTCTTT

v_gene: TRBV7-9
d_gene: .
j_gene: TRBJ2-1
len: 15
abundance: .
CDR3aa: CASSEVSDRYNEQFF
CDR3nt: TGTGCCAGCAGCGAAGTGAGTGACCGCTACAATGAGCAGTTCTTC

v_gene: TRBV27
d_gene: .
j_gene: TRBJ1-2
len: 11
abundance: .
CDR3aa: CASSFEGHYTF
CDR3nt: TGTGCCAGCAGTTTCGAGGGGCACTACACCTTC

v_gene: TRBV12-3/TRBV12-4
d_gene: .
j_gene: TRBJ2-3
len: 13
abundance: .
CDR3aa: CASSFPGGDTQYF
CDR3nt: TGTGCCAGCAGTTTCCCAGGGGGGGATACGCAGTATTTT